Described below is a single T cell receptor beta chain sequence and its context. Its antigen is not known. Both 60 Vbeta primers and 13 Jbeta primers went into the PCR. Generated by immunoSEQ multiplex PCR, the TCRdb table keeps only in-frame clones and is missing some. Of over 100,000 clones in the sample, around 77% were seen once. This entry comes from a study of cytomegalovirus exposure and HLA in healthy donors. Overall study findings and caveats: TCR beta V segments were, for the most part, productive about 87% or about 30% of the time in an earlier analysis. Clonal expansion, a later analysis showed, was greater in HLA-associated TCR beta chains than in equally common others. Highly shared variants forming one cluster were likely a sequencing artifact.

Material: PBMCs. The TCR sequence derives from a male donor in good health and CMV-seropositive.

The CDR3 DNA follows: TGTGCCAGCAGCGTAGATGGGGGCGGTTCCTCACCCCTCCACTTT. Its protein is CASSVDGGGSSPLHF. The chain employs TRBV9 and TRBJ1-6; possible D gene TRBD1, 6 bases. The CDR3 runs to 15 residues. Germline V gene lookup returns CDR1 SGDLS and CDR2 YYNGEE. The germline V and J ends were trimmed by 0 bases and 10 bases, with 14 bases remaining between them.